Shown below are 25 T cell receptor beta chains from a single sample sequenced in a study of post-analysis software for immune sequencing data. Overall study findings and caveats: With TRBV5-6, TRBV5-1 and TRBV20-1 included, about five TRBV segments were more frequent in patients than in controls.

TCR beta libraries were prepared from cDNA with unique molecular identifiers. MiXCR, run by TCRdb on the PCR reads, gives a single entry per CDR3 protein. In the table there are about 820,000 distinct CDR3 sequences, roughly 50% of which are singletons. The antigens these receptors bind are not known. Sequenced input: blood. The origin of the receptors is a girl aged 10 to 17 with multiple sclerosis.

V is TRBV20-1 and J is TRBJ2-1; weak D call: TRBD1 (5 bases). Germline CDR1 and CDR2: DFQATT and SNEGSKA (reference sequence). The CDR3 extends over 16 amino acids. V was trimmed by 0 bases and J by 9 bases, leaving 21 bases between them. The CDR3, as DNA: TGCAGTGCTAGAGATCTCGTGGGGTCCAGGGATTTTGAGCAGTTCTTC. Its protein is CSARDLVGSRDFEQFF.

The V and J genes are TRBV7-6 and TRBJ2-7; TRBD1 matches 7 bases. The V gene end was trimmed by 4 bases and the J gene end by 0 bases; junction bases not matched to a gene: 6. The CDR3 runs 15 residues. CDR1 and CDR2 (germline): SGHVS, FNYEAQ. The CDR3 region has the DNA TGTGCCAGCAGCTCGGGACAGCTGAACTCCTACGAGCAGTACTTC. Protein product: CASSSGQLNSYEQYF.

DNA of the CDR3: TGTGCCAGCAGCCACCTCGTCGTGAACAGGGACTACGAGCAGTACTTC. Amino acids: CASSHLVVNRDYEQYF. This chain links TRBV3-1 with TRBJ2-7; possibly TRBD1 for D (6 bases). The germline gives CDR1 LGHDT, CDR2 YNNKEL (reference sequence). Trimming stripped 3 bases from V and 3 bases from J, with 18 bases between. There are 16 residues in the CDR3.

CDR3 region: CALGDRNYDEQYF. In nucleotides, the CDR3 is TGTGCCCTCGGGGACCGGAACTACGATGAGCAGTACTTC. The rearrangement joins TRBV10-3 to TRBJ2-4; D could derive from TRBD1 or TRBD2 (5 bases each). Trimming removed 11 bases from V and 13 bases from J, with 24 bases in between. The CDR3 extends over 13 amino acids. Germline lookup yields CDR1 ENHRY and CDR2 SYGVKD.

The gene calls are TRBV5-1 and TRBJ2-3; 8 positions match TRBD2. The junction had 10 bases not matched to a gene; V was cut back by 3 bases and J by 4 bases. The CDR3 length is 16 residues. Germline CDR1 and CDR2: SGHRS and YFSETQ. In DNA, the CDR3 is TGCGCCAGCAGCTCAGCTCCGGGACTAGGATCAGATACGCAGTATTTT. Its protein is CASSSAPGLGSDTQYF.

In this sample, this clonotype turned up a few times. This chain connects TRBV6-1 to TRBJ2-7; weak D call: TRBD1 (5 bases). The CDR3 length is 13 residues. V shed 2 bases and J shed 2 bases, with 7 bases lying between them. Per the germline V gene, CDR1 is MNHNS and CDR2 is SASEGT. CDR3 nucleotide sequence: TGTGCCAGCAGTGAACCAGGGACCTACGAGCAGTACTTC. As protein: CASSEPGTYEQYF.

This chain connects TRBV25-1 to TRBJ2-5, with TRBD1 matching 10 bases. This CDR3 spans 15 amino acids. The V gene end was trimmed by 5 bases and the J gene end by 11 bases; junction bases not matched to a gene: 14. The V gene's germline CDR1 is MGHDK and CDR2 SYGVNS. CDR3 residues: CASSFAGTGEKKQYF. Written as DNA, the CDR3 is TGTGCCAGCAGTTTCGCTGGGACAGGGGAAAAGAAGCAGTACTTC.

The J gene is TRBJ2-3, the V gene TRBV6-1, with D possibly matching TRBD1 (5 bases). In germline, CDR1 is MNHNS, CDR2 SASEGT. This CDR3 is 13 amino acids long. V lost 7 bases and J lost 4, with 12 bases in between. This CDR3 reads CASKGFDADTQYF. Here the CDR3 DNA reads TGTGCCAGCAAGGGGTTTGACGCAGATACGCAGTATTTT.

This chain joins TRBV7-2 and TRBJ2-7; D is perhaps TRBD1 (5 bases). V lost 6 bases and J lost 0, with 15 bases in between. The CDR3 loop spans 15 amino acids. Germline loops: CDR1 SGHTA, CDR2 FQGNSA. The CDR3 DNA sequence: TGTGCCAGCAGTCCCAGCGTAGGGGACTCCTACGAGCAGTACTTC. Amino acids: CASSPSVGDSYEQYF.

This clonotype appeared a few times. J is TRBJ1-2 and V is TRBV14, with 7 bases lining up with TRBD1. Germline CDR1 is SGHDN and CDR2 is FVKESK. Germline trimming cut 1 base from V and 7 bases from J; bases unmatched to any gene: 9. This CDR3 contains 15 residues. The DNA of the CDR3 is TGTGCCAGCAGCCAAGGAACAGGGGAGTTTGGTGGCTACACCTTC. It codes for CASSQGTGEFGGYTF.

The V and J genes are TRBV20-1 and TRBJ2-5; 10 bases agree with TRBD2. The CDR3 contains 17 residues. The junction had 18 bases not matched to a gene; V was cut back by 0 bases and J by 11 bases. Germline-derived CDR1 and CDR2 are DFQATT and SNEGSKA (reference sequence). Written as DNA, the CDR3 is TGCAGTGCTAGAGATGTAATAGCGGGAGGTGGACACAATGAGCAGTACTTC. As protein: CSARDVIAGGGHNEQYF.

This clonotype was observed a few times. The rearrangement links TRBV20-1 to TRBJ2-7, with a tentative D call TRBD1 (6 bases). Germline CDR1 reads DFQATT; CDR2 reads SNEGSKA (reference sequence). The CDR3 loop spans 14 amino acids. The V gene lost 1 base and the J gene lost 0 bases, with 10 bases spanning the gap. The CDR3 is CSARGQASSYEQYF. The DNA of the CDR3 is TGCAGTGCTAGAGGACAGGCGAGCTCCTACGAGCAGTACTTC.

This chain uses TRBV29-1 with TRBJ1-2, with D tentatively TRBD1 (5 bases). The V end was cut by 4 bases, the J end by 0 bases, with 12 bases between. Germline CDR1 is SQVTM and CDR2 is ANQGSEA. The CDR3 sequence is 14 residues long. The CDR3 reads CSVARGNANYGYTF. As DNA, the CDR3 is TGCAGCGTTGCTCGGGGGAACGCTAACTATGGCTACACCTTC. Complete variable domain (other parts from reference TRBV29-1 and TRBJ1-2): SAVISQKPSRDICQRGTSLTIQCQVDSQVTMMFWYRQQPGQSLTLIATANQGSEATYESGFVIDKFPISRPNLTFSTLTVSNMSPEDSSIYLCSVARGNANYGYTFGSGTRLTVV.

The J gene is TRBJ2-5, the V gene TRBV29-1, with a weak D call TRBD2 (6 bases). The V and J ends lost 7 bases and 5 bases respectively, with 17 bases between them. The germline gives CDR1 SQVTM, CDR2 ANQGSEA. The CDR3 runs 13 residues. The CDR3 protein is CSAPPGRGETQYF. The CDR3 nucleotides read TGCAGCGCCCCCCCGGGCCGGGGGGAGACCCAGTACTTC. The variable domain in full, with the rest retrieved from reference TRBV29-1 and TRBJ2-5, is SAVISQKPSRDICQRGTSLTIQCQVDSQVTMMFWYRQQPGQSLTLIATANQGSEATYESGFVIDKFPISRPNLTFSTLTVSNMSPEDSSIYLCSAPPGRGETQYFGPGTRLLVL.

The rearrangement links TRBV7-9 to TRBJ2-1, with TRBD2 as a possible D gene (5 bases). V was trimmed by 5 bases and J by 2 bases, leaving 7 bases between them. The CDR3 contains 13 residues. Germline V gene sequence: CDR1 SEHNR, CDR2 FQNEAQ (reference sequence). CDR3: CASSAGTYNEQFF. The CDR3 coding sequence is TGTGCCAGCAGCGCCGGGACCTACAATGAGCAGTTCTTC.

The chain uses TRBV5-1 and TRBJ2-3; 7 bases align to TRBD1. The CDR3 consists of 15 residues. Germline lookup yields CDR1 SGHRS and CDR2 YFSETQ. V lost 0 bases to trimming and J lost 3 bases; unmatched junction nucleotides: 4. CDR3 protein: CASSLGDSGTDTQYF. CDR3 bases: TGCGCCAGCAGCTTGGGGGACAGTGGAACAGATACGCAGTATTTT.

CDR3 in amino acids: CASSTFGRVLDYEQYF. The CDR3 DNA reads as TGTGCCAGCAGCACCTTTGGCAGGGTGCTGGACTACGAGCAGTACTTC. The genes are TRBV7-9 and TRBJ2-7, with a possible D match to TRBD1 (5 bases). The germline V gene encodes CDR1 SEHNR and CDR2 FQNEAQ (reference sequence). Trimming took 5 bases from V and 3 from J, leaving 20 bases between them. The CDR3 runs 16 residues.

The chain couples TRBV29-1 to TRBJ1-1; tentative D call: TRBD1 (5 bases). Germline V lookup: CDR1 SQVTM, CDR2 ANQGSEA. V was clipped by 3 bases and J by 7 bases, with 6 bases between them. CDR3 size: 10 residues. CDR3 sequence (DNA): TGCAGCGTTGAGGGGGGTGAAGCTTTCTTT. This codes for CSVEGGEAFF.

This chain uses TRBV27 with TRBJ1-1; no reliable D call. Germline V gives CDR1 MNHEY, CDR2 SMNVEV (reference sequence). V lost 5 bases to trimming and J lost 7 bases, with 11 bases between them. The CDR3 consists of 12 residues. The CDR3 nucleotides read TGTGCCAGCAGTGGACGAACACGTGAAGCTTTCTTT. This sequence encodes CASSGRTREAFF.

CDR3: CASSQHLGPYGYTF. CDR3 bases: TGTGCCAGCAGTCAGCATCTGGGGCCCTATGGCTACACCTTC. V usage is TRBV14 and J usage is TRBJ1-2; D possibly corresponds to TRBD1 (5 bases). Trimming took off 6 bases at V and 4 bases at J, with 15 bases between the two ends. Germline V gene sequence: CDR1 SGHDN, CDR2 FVKESK. The CDR3 has 14 amino acids.

This clonotype was detected only once. The chain couples TRBV12-3 or TRBV12-4 to TRBJ2-1; D may be TRBD2 (6 bases). V lost 2 bases to trimming and J lost 3 bases, with 20 bases between them. This CDR3 is built from 18 residues. CDR3 residues: CASSLRTSYGGFYNEQFF. The DNA for the CDR3 is TGTGCCAGCAGTTTAAGGACTTCCTACGGGGGATTCTACAATGAGCAGTTCTTC.

The chain joins TRBV2 to TRBJ2-4; 9 nucleotides line up with TRBD1. J was trimmed by 7 bases and V by 6 bases; bases with no gene match: 1. This CDR3 contains 12 residues. The germline V gene encodes CDR1 SNHLY and CDR2 FYNNEI. The CDR3: CASRGTGNIQYF. The CDR3 DNA follows: TGTGCCAGCAGGGGGACAGGGAACATTCAGTACTTC.

Remarks on this clonotype: This may stem from a read error, because a much larger clone lies one nucleotide away. The chain couples TRBV3-1 to TRBJ2-7; D not certain. CDR3 size: 12 residues. Trimming left V 0 bases short and J 5 bases short, with 5 bases between. Germline V gene data show CDR1 as LGHDT and CDR2 as YNNKEL (reference sequence). The CDR3 DNA reads as TGTGCCAGCAGCCAAGATGGCCACGAGCAGTACTTC. Translation gives CASSQDGHEQYF.

In nucleotides, the CDR3 is TGTGCCAGCAGCGTCGGGACAGGGCGGGGAGAGACCCAGTACTTC. It yields the protein CASSVGTGRGETQYF. The V gene is TRBV5-5, the J gene TRBJ2-5, with 9 bases that match TRBD1. Looked up from germline, CDR1 is SGHKS and CDR2 is YYEKEE (reference sequence). The CDR3 is 15 residues long. Trimming cost V 4 bases and J 4 bases; bases outside gene matches: 8.

This clonotype was seen only a few times. The V call is TRBV9, the J call TRBJ1-2; TRBD1 might be the D (5 bases). The V end was cut by 0 bases, the J end by 4 bases, with 13 bases between. Per germline, CDR1 SGDLS and CDR2 YYNGEE. The CDR3 contains 15 residues. This CDR3 reads CASSVVREPIYGYTF. The CDR3 DNA is TGTGCCAGCAGCGTAGTCAGGGAACCAATCTATGGCTACACCTTC.